This entry lists 32 T cell receptor beta chains sequenced from one sample in a study of blood T cell repertoires in COVID-19. Measured with immunoSEQ multiplex PCR; TCRdb has only the in-frame clones, and not every one. The table records about 400,000 clones, 89% of them present only once. The material sequenced was PBMCs or T cells enriched from blood (not recorded which). All receptors come from a woman aged 25-40 years who had recovered from COVID-19.

This chain connects TRBV5-6 to TRBJ2-7, with 11 bases lining up with TRBD1. CDR1 and CDR2 (germline): SGHDT, YYEEEE. V dropped 1 base and J dropped 5; count of bases not matched to a gene: 8. The CDR3 has 16 amino acids. In DNA form, the CDR3 reads TGTGCCAGCAGCTTGCCGGGACAGGGGGAGTCGGACGAGCAGTACTTC. Protein product: CASSLPGQGESDEQYF.

V gene TRBV3-1 (or the pseudogene TRBV3-2) combines with J gene TRBJ2-7; TRBD2 is a possible D gene (5 bases). The CDR3 runs 15 residues. Germline V gene data show CDR1 as LGHDT and CDR2 as YNNKEL (reference sequence). Trimming removed 0 bases from V and 6 bases from J, with 15 bases in between. The CDR3 is CASSQEPMRASEQYF. CDR3 nucleotide sequence: TGTGCCAGCAGCCAAGAACCGATGCGGGCTTCCGAGCAGTACTTC.

The chain joins TRBV5-4 to TRBJ2-2; D uncertain. The CDR3 is 13 amino acids. V lost 5 bases, J lost 4 bases, and 9 bases lay in between. Per germline, CDR1 SGHNT and CDR2 YYREEE (reference sequence). CDR3 nucleotides: TGTGCCAGCAGGAGCGTGGGCACCGGGGAGCTGTTTTTT. Its protein product is CASRSVGTGELFF.

The chain is built from TRBV7-9 and TRBJ1-5; 10 nucleotides agree with TRBD1. With 5 bases clipped from V and 5 bases from J, the junction kept 6 bases outside the gene matches. The CDR3 is made up of 15 amino acids. Germline lookup yields CDR1 SEHNR and CDR2 FQNEAQ (reference sequence). The CDR3 DNA follows: TGTGCCAGCAGCACATCCGGGACAGGGGATCAGCCCCAGCATTTT. It codes for CASSTSGTGDQPQHF. The whole variable domain, remainder taken from reference TRBV7-9 and TRBJ1-5, is DTGVSQNPRHKITKRGQNVTFRCDPISEHNRLYWYRQTLGQGPEFLTYFQNEAQLEKSRLLSDRFSAERPKGSFSTLEIQRTEQGDSAMYLCASSTSGTGDQPQHFGDGTRLSIL.

This chain uses TRBV18 with TRBJ2-1; 12 nucleotides align to TRBD2. CDR1 KGHSH and CDR2 LQKENI come from the germline V gene. The CDR3 spans 14 residues. Unmatched junction bases numbered 4, after V lost 8 bases and J lost 5 bases. The CDR3 protein is CASRASGRDNEQFF. The CDR3 nucleotides read TGTGCCAGCAGAGCTAGCGGGAGGGACAATGAGCAGTTCTTC.

This sequence joins TRBV5-6 and TRBJ1-5; 9 bases align to TRBD1. Germline values: CDR1 SGHDT, CDR2 YYEEEE. CDR3 length: 15 residues. With V trimmed by 3 bases and J by 6 bases, 7 bases remained unmatched. CDR3 in amino acids: CASSWGTGMGQPQHF. In DNA form, the CDR3 reads TGTGCCAGCAGCTGGGGGACAGGGATGGGTCAGCCCCAGCATTTT.

V usage is TRBV3-1 (or the pseudogene TRBV3-2) and J usage is TRBJ1-2; D might be TRBD1 (5 bases). The germline CDR1 and CDR2 sequences are LGHDT and YNNKEL (reference sequence). V lost 4 bases to trimming and J lost 0 bases, with 12 bases between them. The CDR3 is 15 amino acids. The CDR3: CASSRQTAANYGYTF. The CDR3 DNA is TGTGCCAGCAGCCGACAGACGGCAGCTAACTATGGCTACACCTTC.

The chain has TRBV30 and TRBJ1-6; no reliable D call. The CDR3 covers 15 residues. Looked up from germline, CDR1 is GTSNPN and CDR2 is SVGIG (reference sequence). The germline V and J ends were trimmed by 2 bases and 7 bases, with 15 bases remaining between them. The CDR3 DNA sequence: TGTGCCTGGAGTAAAGGGTTGTGGGAGAATTCACCCCTCCACTTT. Translating gives CAWSKGLWENSPLHF.

The V gene is TRBV7-9, the J gene TRBJ2-5; D is unresolved. The ends were cut back, 1 base at V and 5 bases at J, with 11 bases in the middle. From germline, CDR1 is SEHNR and CDR2 FQNEAQ (reference sequence). CDR3 length: 14 amino acids. CDR3 loop: CASSLGYPSETQYF. The CDR3 coding sequence is TGTGCCAGCAGCTTAGGGTACCCGAGCGAGACCCAGTACTTC.

The gene calls are TRBV6-1 and TRBJ2-2, with 9 bases lining up with TRBD1. Germline assignment: CDR1 MNHNS and CDR2 SASEGT. The CDR3 contains 17 residues. Trimming took 3 bases from V and 5 from J; bases not matched to a gene: 10. The CDR3 DNA sequence: TGTGCCAGCAGTGAGATATTTGGGACAGGGACTACCGGGGAGCTGTTTTTT. It translates to CASSEIFGTGTTGELFF.

This chain connects TRBV3-1 (or the pseudogene TRBV3-2) to TRBJ2-7; the D gene is possibly TRBD1 (6 bases). Germline V CDR1 and CDR2: LGHDT, YNNKEL (reference sequence). The CDR3 is 12 residues long. V dropped 2 bases and J dropped 6 bases, with 8 bases sitting between them. The CDR3 nucleotides are TGTGCCAGCAGCCAACTCAGGGGCGAGCAGTACTTC. This codes for CASSQLRGEQYF.

The rearrangement uses TRBV19 and TRBJ1-2; D not certain. The CDR3 is 11 amino acids. Trimming left V 3 bases short and J 3 bases short, with 2 bases between. Germline assignment: CDR1 LNHDA and CDR2 SQIVND (reference sequence). The CDR3 here is CASSIDYGYTF. Written as DNA, the CDR3 is TGTGCCAGTAGTATCGACTATGGCTACACCTTC.

This rearrangement joins TRBV28 to TRBJ2-3; 9 positions agree with TRBD1. CDR3 size: 16 residues. Germline V CDR1 and CDR2: MDHEN, SYDVKM. The trim removed 5 bases at V and 2 bases at J, leaving 8 bases unmatched. CDR3 in amino acids: CASSPPGTGITDTQYF. CDR3 bases: TGTGCCAGCAGTCCGCCCGGGACAGGGATCACAGATACGCAGTATTTT.

V gene TRBV5-4 combines with J gene TRBJ2-7; 10 bases are shared with TRBD1. Germline V gene lookup returns CDR1 SGHNT and CDR2 YYREEE (reference sequence). This CDR3 contains 15 residues. V shed 3 bases, J shed 6 bases, and the junction held 9 bases outside the gene matches. The CDR3, as DNA: TGTGCCAGCAGCTACCCGGGACAGGGGCCGGGCGAGCAGTACTTC. Its translation is CASSYPGQGPGEQYF.

This chain uses TRBV6-5 with TRBJ2-7, with 9 bases matching TRBD1. The CDR3 is 16 residues long. Trimming cost V 0 bases and J 5 bases; bases outside gene matches: 8. Germline V gene data show CDR1 as MNHEY and CDR2 as SVGAGI. The DNA of the CDR3 is TGTGCCAGCAGTTACTCGGGGACAGGGTATCGACACGAGCAGTACTTC. The encoded protein is CASSYSGTGYRHEQYF.

The chain links TRBV6-2 or TRBV6-3 to TRBJ1-2, with 8 positions matching TRBD1. From germline, CDR1 is MNHEY and CDR2 SVGEGT. The CDR3 covers 14 residues. V shed 6 bases and J 7 bases; nucleotides not matched to a gene: 10. The CDR3: CASSPRAGGSGYTF. In nucleotides, the CDR3 is TGTGCCAGCAGCCCGCGGGCAGGGGGCTCTGGCTACACCTTC.

The V call is TRBV20-1, the J call TRBJ2-1; tentative D call: TRBD1 (5 bases). Germline values: CDR1 DFQATT, CDR2 SNEGSKA (reference sequence). The germline V and J ends were trimmed by 3 bases and 8 bases, with 8 bases remaining between them. The CDR3 sequence is 11 residues long. CDR3 sequence (DNA): TGCAGTGCTAGGCAGGGCTATGAGCAGTTCTTC. Protein: CSARQGYEQFF.

V and J are TRBV5-1 and TRBJ2-7, with 8 bases aligning to TRBD1. The CDR3 runs to 16 residues. J gave up 2 bases and V 2 bases, and 9 bases lay outside the gene matches. Germline V CDR1 and CDR2: SGHRS, YFSETQ. This chain's CDR3 is CASSLEGQVTAYEQYF. Written as DNA, the CDR3 is TGCGCCAGCAGCTTAGAGGGACAGGTGACGGCCTACGAGCAGTACTTC. Complete variable domain (other parts from reference TRBV5-1 and TRBJ2-7): KAGVTQTPRYLIKTRGQQVTLSCSPISGHRSVSWYQQTPGQGLQFLFEYFSETQRNKGNFPGRFSGRQFSNSRSEMNVSTLELGDSALYLCASSLEGQVTAYEQYFGPGTRLTVT.

The chain employs TRBV10-2 and TRBJ1-2; D call uncertain. This CDR3 has 12 amino acids. CDR1 and CDR2 from the germline V gene are WSHSY and SAAADI. V lost 0 bases to trimming and J lost 8 bases, with 7 bases between them. The CDR3 DNA reads TGCGCCAGCAGTGAGTCGAGTTGGGGCTACACCTTC. Amino acids: CASSESSWGYTF.

This clone was found a few times. The rearrangement joins TRBV6-5 to TRBJ1-1, with D hard to call. Germline V CDR1 and CDR2: MNHEY, SVGAGI. Trimming removed 6 bases at V and 1 base at J, with 9 bases between. The CDR3 contains 13 residues. The CDR3 loop reads CASSSGRNTEAFF. The CDR3 nucleotides are TGTGCCAGCAGCTCGGGGAGGAACACTGAAGCTTTCTTT.

This chain joins TRBV11-2 and TRBJ2-7, with a weak D call TRBD1 (6 bases). V shed 5 bases and J shed 3 bases, with 14 bases lying between them. Germline CDR1 and CDR2: SGHAT and FQNNGV. There are 14 residues in the CDR3. CDR3 protein: CASSPSTGRYEQYF. CDR3 coding DNA: TGTGCCAGCAGCCCCTCGACAGGACGCTACGAGCAGTACTTC.

The DNA of the CDR3 is TGTGCCAGCAGCTTCGGGGGGGCGCAAAGTCAGCCCCAGCATTTT. The encoded protein is CASSFGGAQSQPQHF. The chain couples TRBV5-6 to TRBJ1-5; D might be TRBD1 (6 bases). Germline V gene lookup returns CDR1 SGHDT and CDR2 YYEEEE. The CDR3 extends over 15 amino acids. Between the trimmed V and J ends, which lost 2 bases and 6 bases, there was a span of 15 bases.

This clone was recorded once. The CDR3 protein is CASSQLRPTPTSGNTIYF. Here the CDR3 DNA reads TGTGCCAGCTCCCAACTTCGTCCGACACCAACCTCTGGAAACACCATATATTTT. V gene TRBV18 combines with J gene TRBJ1-3; D unclear. The length of the CDR3 is 18 residues. Trimming removed 6 bases from V and 0 bases from J, with 21 bases in between. CDR1 KGHSH and CDR2 LQKENI come from the germline V gene.

The chain employs TRBV18 and TRBJ1-4; D is possibly TRBD1 (6 bases). Trimming removed 2 bases from V and 7 bases from J, with 14 bases in between. Germline loops: CDR1 KGHSH, CDR2 LQKENI. This CDR3 contains 15 residues. Written as DNA, the CDR3 is TGTGCCAGCTCACCAGCGGGGGCAGGGCGTGAAAAACTGTTTTTT. Translated: CASSPAGAGREKLFF. Combining the CDR3 with reference TRBV18 and TRBJ1-4 gives the whole variable domain NAGVMQNPRHLVRRRGQEARLRCSPMKGHSHVYWYRQLPEEGLKFMVYLQKENIIDESGMPKERFSAEFPKEGPSILRIQQVVRGDSAAYFCASSPAGAGREKLFFGSGTQLSVL.

The chain has TRBV7-9 and TRBJ2-1; D is unresolved. V was clipped by 6 bases and J by 12 bases, with 21 bases between them. The CDR3 runs to 14 residues. Germline V gene lookup returns CDR1 SEHNR and CDR2 FQNEAQ (reference sequence). CDR3 DNA sequence: TGTGCCAGCAGAGCCTACCAAACCCTCTCAGGGCAGTTCTTC. Translating gives CASRAYQTLSGQFF.

The gene calls are TRBV5-1 and TRBJ1-2; 7 bases align to TRBD1. V lost 6 bases, J lost 0 bases, and 14 bases stayed unmatched. From germline, CDR1 is SGHRS and CDR2 YFSETQ. CDR3 size: 17 residues. For the CDR3, the DNA is TGCGCCAGCACCTTTGACAGGGTAGGGCCCCCTAACTATGGCTACACCTTC. Translating gives CASTFDRVGPPNYGYTF.

This clone appeared a single time. The chain carries TRBV28 and TRBJ2-5; 7 bases match TRBD1. The junction had 10 bases not matched to a gene; V was cut back by 4 bases and J by 5 bases. Per germline, CDR1 MDHEN and CDR2 SYDVKM. The CDR3 loop spans 15 amino acids. The CDR3 nucleotides are TGTGCCAGCAGTTCGGCGACAGGGTTTGGGGAGACCCAGTACTTC. Residues: CASSSATGFGETQYF. The full variable domain, with the rest looked up from reference TRBV28 and TRBJ2-5, is DVKVTQSSRYLVKRTGEKVFLECVQDMDHENMFWYRQDPGLGLRLIYFSYDVKMKEKGDIPEGYSVSREKKERFSLILESASTNQTSMYLCASSSATGFGETQYFGPGTRLLVL.

This chain connects TRBV5-1 to TRBJ1-2, with D uncertain. Trimming took off 3 bases at V and 2 bases at J, with 14 bases between the two ends. Germline V CDR1 and CDR2: SGHRS, YFSETQ. The CDR3 has 15 residues. The CDR3 is CASSSGGSRNYGYTF. In DNA form, the CDR3 reads TGCGCCAGCAGCTCCGGCGGGAGCCGAAACTATGGCTACACCTTC.

The chain uses TRBV6-6 and TRBJ1-2, with a tentative D call TRBD1 (5 bases). The CDR3 spans 14 residues. Germline V lookup: CDR1 MNHNY, CDR2 SVGAGI (reference sequence). V was pared by 4 bases and J by 4 bases, with 13 bases between. The CDR3, as DNA: TGTGCCAGCAGTTCGACAGTGCCTGGCTATGGCTACACCTTC. Residues: CASSSTVPGYGYTF.

V and J are TRBV30 and TRBJ1-5, with D uncertain. The V gene lost 3 bases and the J gene lost 5 bases, with 14 bases spanning the gap. CDR3 length: 14 residues. The germline CDR1 and CDR2 sequences are GTSNPN and SVGIG (reference sequence). For the CDR3, the DNA is TGTGCCTGGAGCGCGGGAGGGCGCGATCAGCCCCAGCATTTT. This gives the protein CAWSAGGRDQPQHF.

CDR3 in DNA: TGTGCCAGCAGTTTAGGTTGGACAGGGGGCACCTTC. Amino acids: CASSLGWTGGTF. This sequence joins TRBV28 and TRBJ1-2; 10 bases line up with TRBD1. Germline loops: CDR1 MDHEN, CDR2 SYDVKM. Losses at the gene ends were 2 bases for V and 13 bases for J; bases not matched to a gene: 4. This CDR3 spans 12 amino acids.

The genes are TRBV5-5 and TRBJ2-5, with 10 bases lining up with TRBD1. Germline V gene lookup returns CDR1 SGHKS and CDR2 YYEKEE (reference sequence). J gave up 4 bases and V 2 bases, and 5 bases lay outside the gene matches. The CDR3 is made up of 15 amino acids. CDR3 protein: CASSLGDRGRETQYF. In DNA form, the CDR3 reads TGTGCCAGCAGCTTAGGGGACAGGGGTCGAGAGACCCAGTACTTC.